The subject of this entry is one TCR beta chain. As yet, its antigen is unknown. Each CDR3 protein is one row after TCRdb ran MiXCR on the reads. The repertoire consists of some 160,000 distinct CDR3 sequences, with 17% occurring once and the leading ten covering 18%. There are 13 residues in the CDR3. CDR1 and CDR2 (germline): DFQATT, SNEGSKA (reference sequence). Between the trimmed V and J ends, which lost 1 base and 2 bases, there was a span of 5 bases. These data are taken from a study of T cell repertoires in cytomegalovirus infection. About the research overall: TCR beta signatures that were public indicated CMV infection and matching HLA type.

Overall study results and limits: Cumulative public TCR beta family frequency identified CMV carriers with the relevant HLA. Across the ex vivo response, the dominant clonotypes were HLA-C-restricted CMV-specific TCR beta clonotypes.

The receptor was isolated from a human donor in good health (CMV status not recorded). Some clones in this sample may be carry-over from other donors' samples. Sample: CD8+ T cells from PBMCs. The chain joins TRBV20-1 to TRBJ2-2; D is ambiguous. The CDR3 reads CSARALNTGELFF. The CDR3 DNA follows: TGCAGTGCTAGAGCTCTAAACACCGGGGAGCTGTTTTTT.